This TCR beta chain was profiled in a study of neurological immune-mediated disorders. CD4+ or CD8+ T cells at a count of about 1 million served as input for the sorted libraries. CDR3 length: 15 residues. V trimming: 5 bases; J trimming: 1 base; junction bases outside the gene matches: 7. Synthesis of cDNA was accomplished via 5'RACE employing 10-nucleotide random UMIs. TCRdb used MiXCR to reprocess the 5' RACE reads, holding one entry per CDR3 protein. The repertoire has under 60,000 distinct CDR3 sequences, 4.5% to 7% of them found once; the top ten carry approximately 1.5%. The sample consisted of CD4+ T cells from blood. This sequence originates from a woman younger than 35 with multiple sclerosis. The chain combines TRBV12-3 or TRBV12-4 with TRBJ1-1, with 7 bases matching TRBD1. The CDR3 nucleotides read TGTGCCAGCAGTCCCACGGGACAGACGAACACTGAAGCTTTCTTT. This gives the protein CASSPTGQTNTEAFF.